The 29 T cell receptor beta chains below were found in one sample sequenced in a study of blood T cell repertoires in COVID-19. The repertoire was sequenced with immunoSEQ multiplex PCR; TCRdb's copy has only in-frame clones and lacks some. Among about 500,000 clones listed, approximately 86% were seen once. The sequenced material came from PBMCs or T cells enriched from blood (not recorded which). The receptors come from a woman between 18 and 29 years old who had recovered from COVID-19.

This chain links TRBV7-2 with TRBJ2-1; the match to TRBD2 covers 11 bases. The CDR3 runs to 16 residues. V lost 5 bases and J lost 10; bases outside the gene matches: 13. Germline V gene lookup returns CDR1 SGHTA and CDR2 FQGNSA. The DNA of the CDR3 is TGTGCCAGCAGCCTGGACGTAGCGGGGGGGGTAGACGAGCAGTTCTTC. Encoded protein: CASSLDVAGGVDEQFF.

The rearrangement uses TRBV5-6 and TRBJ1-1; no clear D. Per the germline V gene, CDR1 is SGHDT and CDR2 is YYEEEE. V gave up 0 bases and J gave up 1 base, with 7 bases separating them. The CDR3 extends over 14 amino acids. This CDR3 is CASSLGGGNTEAFF. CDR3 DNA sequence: TGTGCCAGCAGCTTGGGCGGCGGGAACACTGAAGCTTTCTTT.

This CDR3 reads CASTDYATKGYSPLHF. In DNA form, the CDR3 reads TGTGCCAGCACCGACTACGCGACGAAGGGATATTCACCCCTCCACTTT. J is TRBJ1-6 and V is TRBV28; D is ambiguous. CDR1 and CDR2 (germline): MDHEN, SYDVKM. V lost 7 bases, J lost 8 bases, and 21 bases lay in between. This CDR3 is built from 16 residues.

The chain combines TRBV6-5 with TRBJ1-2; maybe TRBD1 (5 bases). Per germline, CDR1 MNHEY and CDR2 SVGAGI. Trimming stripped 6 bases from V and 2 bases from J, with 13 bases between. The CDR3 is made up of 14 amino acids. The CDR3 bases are TGTGCCAGCAGAGGGGTACAGCCCAACTATGGCTACACCTTC. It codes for CASRGVQPNYGYTF.

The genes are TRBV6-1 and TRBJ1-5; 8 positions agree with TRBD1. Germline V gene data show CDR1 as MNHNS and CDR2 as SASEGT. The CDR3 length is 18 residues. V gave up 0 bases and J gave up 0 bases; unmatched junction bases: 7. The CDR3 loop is CASSEARDRRYSNQPQHF. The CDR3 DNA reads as TGTGCCAGCAGTGAAGCGAGGGACAGGCGATATAGCAATCAGCCCCAGCATTTT.

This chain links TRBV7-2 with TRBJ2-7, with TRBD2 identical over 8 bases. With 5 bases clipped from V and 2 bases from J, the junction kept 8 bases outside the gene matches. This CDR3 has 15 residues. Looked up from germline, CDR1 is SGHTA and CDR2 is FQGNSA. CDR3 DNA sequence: TGTGCCAGCAGCATACCGGGACTAGGGACCTACGAGCAGTACTTC. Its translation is CASSIPGLGTYEQYF.

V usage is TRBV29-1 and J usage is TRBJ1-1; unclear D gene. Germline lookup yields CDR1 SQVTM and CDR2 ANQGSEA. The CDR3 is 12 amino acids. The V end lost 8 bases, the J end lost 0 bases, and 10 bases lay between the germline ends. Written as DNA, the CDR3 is TGCAGCTCCTCGGGGATGAACACTGAAGCTTTCTTT. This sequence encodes CSSSGMNTEAFF. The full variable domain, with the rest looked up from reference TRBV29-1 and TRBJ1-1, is SAVISQKPSRDICQRGTSLTIQCQVDSQVTMMFWYRQQPGQSLTLIATANQGSEATYESGFVIDKFPISRPNLTFSTLTVSNMSPEDSSIYLCSSSGMNTEAFFGQGTRLTVV.

The CDR3 here is CASTPPGMDTQYF. CDR3 nucleotides: TGTGCCAGCACTCCCCCGGGGATGGATACGCAGTATTTT. V and J are TRBV6-5 and TRBJ2-3; D perhaps matches TRBD2 (5 bases). Trimming took off 7 bases at V and 6 bases at J, with 14 bases between the two ends. Germline V gene sequence: CDR1 MNHEY, CDR2 SVGAGI. CDR3 length: 13 amino acids.

The CDR3 here is CASSLGARNTEAFF. The CDR3 DNA sequence: TGTGCCAGCAGCTTAGGGGCCAGGAACACTGAAGCTTTCTTT. V is TRBV11-2 and J is TRBJ1-1; D is undetermined. V shed 1 base and J shed 1 base, with 7 bases lying between them. This CDR3 is built from 14 residues. The germline CDR1 and CDR2 sequences are SGHAT and FQNNGV.

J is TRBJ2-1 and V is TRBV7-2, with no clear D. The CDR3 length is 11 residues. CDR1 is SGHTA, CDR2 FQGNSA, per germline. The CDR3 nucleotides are TGTGCGTGGCAGGCAGACAATGAGCAGTTCTTC. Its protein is CAWQADNEQFF.

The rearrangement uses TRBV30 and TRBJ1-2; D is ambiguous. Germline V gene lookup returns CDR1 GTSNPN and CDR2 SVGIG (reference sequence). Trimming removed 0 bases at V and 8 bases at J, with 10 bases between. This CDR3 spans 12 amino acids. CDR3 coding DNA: TGTGCCTGGAGTGTACGAGCGGGGGGCTACACCTTC. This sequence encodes CAWSVRAGGYTF.

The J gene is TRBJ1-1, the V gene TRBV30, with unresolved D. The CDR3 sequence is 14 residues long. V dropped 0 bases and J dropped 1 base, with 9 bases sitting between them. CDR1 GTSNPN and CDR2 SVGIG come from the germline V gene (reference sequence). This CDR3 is CAWSVGGRNTEAFF. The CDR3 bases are TGTGCCTGGAGTGTTGGCGGAAGGAACACTGAAGCTTTCTTT.

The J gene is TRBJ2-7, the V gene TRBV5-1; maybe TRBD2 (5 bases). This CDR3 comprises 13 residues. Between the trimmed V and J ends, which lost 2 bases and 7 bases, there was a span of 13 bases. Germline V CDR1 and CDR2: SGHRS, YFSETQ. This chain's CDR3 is CASSFNGVGEQYF. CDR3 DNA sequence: TGCGCCAGCAGCTTTAACGGGGTGGGGGAGCAGTACTTC.

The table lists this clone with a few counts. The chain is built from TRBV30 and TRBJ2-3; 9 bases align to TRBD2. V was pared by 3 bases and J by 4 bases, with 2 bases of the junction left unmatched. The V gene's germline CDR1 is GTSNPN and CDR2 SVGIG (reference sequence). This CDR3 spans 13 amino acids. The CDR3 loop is CAWSRGGADTQYF. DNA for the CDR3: TGTGCCTGGAGCCGCGGGGGGGCAGATACGCAGTATTTT.

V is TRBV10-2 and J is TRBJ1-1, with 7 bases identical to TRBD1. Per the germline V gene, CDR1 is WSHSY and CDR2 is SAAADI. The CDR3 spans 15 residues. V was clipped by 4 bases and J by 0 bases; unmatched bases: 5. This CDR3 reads CASSAVTGLNTEAFF. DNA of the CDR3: TGCGCCAGCAGTGCTGTGACAGGGTTGAACACTGAAGCTTTCTTT.

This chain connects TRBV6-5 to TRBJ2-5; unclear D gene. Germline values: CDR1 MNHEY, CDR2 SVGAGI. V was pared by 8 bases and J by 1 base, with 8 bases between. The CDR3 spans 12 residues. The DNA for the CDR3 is TGTGCCAGCTCCGGTACCCAAGAGACCCAGTACTTC. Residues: CASSGTQETQYF.

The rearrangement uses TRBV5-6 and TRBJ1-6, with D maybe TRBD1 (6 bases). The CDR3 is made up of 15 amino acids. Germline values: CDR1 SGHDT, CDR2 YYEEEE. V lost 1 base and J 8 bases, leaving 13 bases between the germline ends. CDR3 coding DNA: TGTGCCAGCAGCTTGCGGACAGCAAGTTATTCACCCCTCCACTTT. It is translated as CASSLRTASYSPLHF.

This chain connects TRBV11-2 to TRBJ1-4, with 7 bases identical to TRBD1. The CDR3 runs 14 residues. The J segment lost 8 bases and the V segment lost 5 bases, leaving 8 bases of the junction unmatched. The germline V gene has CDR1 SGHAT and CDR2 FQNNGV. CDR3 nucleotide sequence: TGTGCCAGCAGCCCAGGGGGAGGTTGGGAAAAACTGTTTTTT. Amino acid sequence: CASSPGGGWEKLFF. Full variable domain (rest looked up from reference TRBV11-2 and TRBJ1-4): EAGVAQSPRYKIIEKRQSVAFWCNPISGHATLYWYQQILGQGPKLLIQFQNNGVVDDSQLPKDRFSAERLKGVDSTLKIQPAKLEDSAVYLCASSPGGGWEKLFFGSGTQLSVL.

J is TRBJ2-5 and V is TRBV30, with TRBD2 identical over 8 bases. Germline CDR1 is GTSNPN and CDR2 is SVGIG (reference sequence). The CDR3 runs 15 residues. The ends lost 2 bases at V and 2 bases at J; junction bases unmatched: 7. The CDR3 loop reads CAWSYSGGPQETQYF. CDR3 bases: TGTGCCTGGAGTTACAGCGGGGGCCCACAAGAGACCCAGTACTTC. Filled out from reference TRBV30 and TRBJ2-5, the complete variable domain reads SQTIHQWPATLVQPVGSPLSLECTVEGTSNPNLYWYRQAAGRGLQLLFYSVGIGQISSEVPQNLSASRPQDRQFILSSKKLLLSDSGFYLCAWSYSGGPQETQYFGPGTRLLVL.

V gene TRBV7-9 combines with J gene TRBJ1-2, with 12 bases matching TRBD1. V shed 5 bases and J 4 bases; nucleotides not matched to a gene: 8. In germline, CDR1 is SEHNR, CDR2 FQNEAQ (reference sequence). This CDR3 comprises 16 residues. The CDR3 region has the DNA TGTGCCAGCAGCCCCGGGACAGGGGGCGTCGGCTATGGCTACACCTTC. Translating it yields CASSPGTGGVGYGYTF.

The CDR3 loop reads CASTRGYEQYF. The CDR3, as DNA: TGTGCCAGCACACGGGGTTACGAGCAGTACTTC. The chain recombines TRBV25-1 with TRBJ2-7, with D perhaps TRBD2 (5 bases). Germline V gene data show CDR1 as MGHDK and CDR2 as SYGVNS. Trimming removed 7 bases from V and 4 bases from J, with 8 bases in between. The CDR3 sequence is 11 residues long.

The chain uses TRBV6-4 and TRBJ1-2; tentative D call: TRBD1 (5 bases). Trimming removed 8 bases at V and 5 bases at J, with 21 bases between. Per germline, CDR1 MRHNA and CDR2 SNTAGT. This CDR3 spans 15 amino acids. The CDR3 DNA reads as TGTGCCAGCCCGGGCCAGGGCCGACGGACGTATGGCTACACCTTC. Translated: CASPGQGRRTYGYTF.

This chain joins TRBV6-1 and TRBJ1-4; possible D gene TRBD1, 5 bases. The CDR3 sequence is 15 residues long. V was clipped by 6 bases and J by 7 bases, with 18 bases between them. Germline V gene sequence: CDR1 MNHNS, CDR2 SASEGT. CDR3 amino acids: CASSSEFPGGEKLFF. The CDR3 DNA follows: TGTGCCAGCAGCAGTGAGTTCCCCGGGGGTGAAAAACTGTTTTTT.

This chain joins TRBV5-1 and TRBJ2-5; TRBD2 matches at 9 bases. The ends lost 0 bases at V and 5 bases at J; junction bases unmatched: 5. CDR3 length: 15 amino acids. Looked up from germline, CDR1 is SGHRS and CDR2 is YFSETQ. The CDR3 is CASSLEVAGEETQYF. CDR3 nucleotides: TGCGCCAGCAGCTTGGAGGTAGCGGGGGAGGAGACCCAGTACTTC.

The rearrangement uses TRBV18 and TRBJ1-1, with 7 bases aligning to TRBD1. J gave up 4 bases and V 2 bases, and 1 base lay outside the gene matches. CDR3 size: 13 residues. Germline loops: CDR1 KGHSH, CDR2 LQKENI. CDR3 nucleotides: TGTGCCAGCTCACCAGGGACAGTCACTGAAGCTTTCTTT. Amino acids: CASSPGTVTEAFF.

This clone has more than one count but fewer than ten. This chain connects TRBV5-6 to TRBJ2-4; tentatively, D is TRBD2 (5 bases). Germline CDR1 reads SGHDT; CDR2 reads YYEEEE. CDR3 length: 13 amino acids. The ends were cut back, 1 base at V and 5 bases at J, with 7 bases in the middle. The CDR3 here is CASSLFGENIQYF. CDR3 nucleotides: TGTGCCAGCAGCTTGTTCGGGGAAAACATTCAGTACTTC. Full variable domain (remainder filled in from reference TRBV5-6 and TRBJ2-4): DAGVTQSPTHLIKTRGQQVTLRCSPKSGHDTVSWYQQALGQGPQFIFQYYEEEERQRGNFPDRFSGHQFPNYSSELNVNALLLGDSALYLCASSLFGENIQYFGAGTRLSVL.

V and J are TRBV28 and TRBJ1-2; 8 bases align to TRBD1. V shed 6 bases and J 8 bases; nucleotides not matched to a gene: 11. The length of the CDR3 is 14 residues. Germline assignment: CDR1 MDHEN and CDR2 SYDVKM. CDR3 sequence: CASSPTGGQYGYTF. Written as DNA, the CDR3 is TGTGCCAGCAGCCCCACAGGGGGGCAATACGGCTACACCTTC.

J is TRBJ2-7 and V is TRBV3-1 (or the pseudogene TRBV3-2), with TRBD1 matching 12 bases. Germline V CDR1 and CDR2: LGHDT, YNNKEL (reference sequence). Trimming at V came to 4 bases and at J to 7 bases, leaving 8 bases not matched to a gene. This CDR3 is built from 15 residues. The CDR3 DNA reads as TGTGCCAGCAGCCCTGCCGGGGACAGGGGGCTGGAGCAGTACTTC. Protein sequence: CASSPAGDRGLEQYF.

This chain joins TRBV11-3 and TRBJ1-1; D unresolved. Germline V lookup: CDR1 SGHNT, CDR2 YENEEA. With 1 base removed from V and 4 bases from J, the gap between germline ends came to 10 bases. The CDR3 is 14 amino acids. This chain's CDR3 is CASSLGDRGTEAFF. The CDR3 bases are TGTGCCAGCAGCTTAGGAGACCGGGGCACTGAAGCTTTCTTT.